Listed below are T cell receptor beta chains from one sample, sequenced in a study of early T cells in non-severe SARS-CoV-2 infection. One entry per CDR3 protein, called by TCRdb with MiXCR from the 5' RACE reads. The sample yields about 56,000 distinct CDR3 sequences, roughly 12% seen once. Sequencing was done on a sample of whole blood. The receptors come from an adult who was a healthcare worker with PCR-confirmed SARS-CoV-2 infection or an uninfected control (not recorded which). CDR3s include the opening cysteine and the closing phenylalanine or tryptophan. D genes are given only for firm matches. Size is omitted from some rows. Given values are once, few, many or a class for expanded clones.

length: 14; D: NA; J: TRBJ2-2; size: few; V: TRBV4-2; DNA: TGTGCCAGCAGCCAATATGCCGGGACCGGGGAGCTGTTTTTT; CDR3: CASSQYAGTGELFF
length: 15; D: TRBD2; J: TRBJ2-1; size: NA; V: TRBV7-2; DNA: TGTGCCAGCAGCTTAGGGACTAGCGCGGTGAATGAGCAGTTCTTC; CDR3: CASSLGTSAVNEQFF
length: 13; D: NA; J: TRBJ2-2; size: many; V: TRBV7-9; DNA: TGTGCCAGCAGGAAGGAGGGCGCCGGGGAGCTGTTTTTT; CDR3: CASRKEGAGELFF
length: 14; D: TRBD1; J: TRBJ2-2; size: NA; V: TRBV5-1; DNA: TGCGCCAGCAGCCCTACAGGGGCGACCGGGGAGCTGTTTTTT; CDR3: CASSPTGATGELFF
length: 16; D: TRBD2; J: TRBJ2-5; size: NA; V: TRBV10-2; DNA: TGCGCCAGCATTCCGGGACTAGCGGGGACTGAGAGGACCCAGTACTTC; CDR3: CASIPGLAGTERTQYF
length: 16; D: NA; J: TRBJ1-1; size: NA; V: TRBV5-1; DNA: TGCGCCAGCAGCTTGAACGAGATAGGGATCGGCACTGAAGCTTTCTTT; CDR3: CASSLNEIGIGTEAFF
length: 12; D: NA; J: TRBJ2-1; size: many; V: TRBV24-1; DNA: TGTGCCACCAGTGATTCCGCCGATGAGCAGTTCTTC; CDR3: CATSDSADEQFF
length: 15; D: TRBD2; J: TRBJ2-3; size: many; V: TRBV7-2; DNA: TGTGCCAGCAGCTTCGGGAGGATCGGCACAGATACGCAGTATTTT; CDR3: CASSFGRIGTDTQYF
length: 12; D: TRBD2; J: TRBJ2-5; size: NA; V: TRBV29-1; DNA: TGCAGCGCTGGCCCGGGGGGAGAGACCCAGTACTTC; CDR3: CSAGPGGETQYF
length: 15; D: TRBD1; J: TRBJ1-2; size: few; V: TRBV5-1; DNA: TGCGCCAGCAGCCCCGGACAGGTTGGCGGCTATGGCTACACCTTC; CDR3: CASSPGQVGGYGYTF
length: 14; D: TRBD1; J: TRBJ1-4; size: many; V: TRBV7-3; DNA: TGTGCCAGCAGCTCCGGGACAGGGGACCCGGGGCTGTTTTTT; CDR3: CASSSGTGDPGLFF
length: 14; D: NA; J: TRBJ2-1; size: many; V: TRBV10-3; DNA: TGTGCCATCAGCCAGCAGAGCTCCTACAATGAGCAGTTCTTC; CDR3: CAISQQSSYNEQFF
length: 10; D: NA; J: TRBJ2-7; size: NA; V: TRBV29-1; DNA: TGCAGCGCCGGGGACTACGAGCAGTACTTC; CDR3: CSAGDYEQYF
length: 16; D: TRBD2; J: TRBJ2-1; size: many; V: TRBV15; DNA: TGTGCCACCAGCACCCCAGTAGCGGGACTAAACAATGAGCAGTTCTTC; CDR3: CATSTPVAGLNNEQFF
length: 15; D: TRBD1; J: TRBJ1-5; size: NA; V: TRBV2; DNA: TGTGCCAGCAGTGAAGAGCAGGGGGGTCATCAGCCCCAGCATTTT; CDR3: CASSEEQGGHQPQHF
length: 16; D: NA; J: TRBJ2-1; size: NA; V: TRBV6-5; DNA: TGTGCCAGCAGTTACGGTGGCATGAGCTCCTACAATGAGCAGTTCTTC; CDR3: CASSYGGMSSYNEQFF
length: 14; D: NA; J: TRBJ2-7; size: NA; V: TRBV12-3/TRBV12-4; DNA: TGTGCCAGCAGTTGGAGGGGGCGACGTGAGGAGCAGTACTTC; CDR3: CASSWRGRREEQYF
length: 14; D: NA; J: TRBJ2-3; size: many; V: TRBV2; DNA: TGTGCCAGCAGTGAAGCGCTTCCGAGGCGCACGCAGTATTTT; CDR3: CASSEALPRRTQYF
length: 15; D: NA; J: TRBJ2-5; size: NA; V: TRBV7-3; DNA: TGTGCCAGCAGCTCCAATGGTGGGGGCCGAGAGACCCAGTACTTC; CDR3: CASSSNGGGRETQYF
length: 14; D: NA; J: TRBJ2-1; size: many; V: TRBV3-1; DNA: TGTGCCAGCAGCCAAGAGCGCCTAGACGATGAGCAGTTCTTC; CDR3: CASSQERLDDEQFF
length: 12; D: NA; J: TRBJ2-7; size: NA; V: TRBV3-1; DNA: TGTGCCAGCAGCCAAGTGGAAGACGAGCAGTACTTC; CDR3: CASSQVEDEQYF
length: 16; D: TRBD2; J: TRBJ2-1; size: many; V: TRBV6-6; DNA: TGTGCCAGCAGTTCACGGGCGGGAGGCACCTACAATGAGCAGTTCTTC; CDR3: CASSSRAGGTYNEQFF
length: 13; D: NA; J: TRBJ2-1; size: NA; V: TRBV27; DNA: TGTGCCACCTTGGGGGCCCCCTACAATGAGCAGTTCTTC; CDR3: CATLGAPYNEQFF
length: 11; D: TRBD1; J: TRBJ1-1; size: NA; V: TRBV29-1; DNA: TGCAGCGTCGGACAGGGGGCTGAAGCTTTCTTT; CDR3: CSVGQGAEAFF
length: 15; D: NA; J: TRBJ2-1; size: NA; V: TRBV18; DNA: TGTGCCAGCTCACGCTCGGGAAGCACCTACAATGAGCAGTTCTTC; CDR3: CASSRSGSTYNEQFF
length: 15; D: TRBD1; J: TRBJ1-4; size: many; V: TRBV5-1; DNA: TGCGCCAGCAGCCTTGTCAGGGGGCAAGGTGAAAAACTGTTTTTT; CDR3: CASSLVRGQGEKLFF
length: 14; D: NA; J: TRBJ1-1; size: NA; V: TRBV3-1; DNA: TGTGCCAGCAGCCAACTGTGGACGAAGGGTGAAGCTTTCTTT; CDR3: CASSQLWTKGEAFF
length: 14; D: NA; J: TRBJ1-5; size: many; V: TRBV7-9; DNA: TGTGCCAGCAGCTTAGGGGAGAGCAATCAGCCCCAGCATTTT; CDR3: CASSLGESNQPQHF
length: 11; D: NA; J: TRBJ2-7; size: NA; V: TRBV20-1; DNA: TGCAGTGCTAGAGATCAACGGGAGCAGTACTTC; CDR3: CSARDQREQYF
length: 13; D: NA; J: TRBJ2-3; size: many; V: TRBV4-1; DNA: TGCGCCAGCAGCCAGCAGGGTCCAGATACGCAGTATTTT; CDR3: CASSQQGPDTQYF
length: 16; D: NA; J: TRBJ2-7; size: NA; V: TRBV28; DNA: TGTGCCAGCAGTTCATTGAGGGACCTATCGAGCCGCGAGCAGTACTTC; CDR3: CASSSLRDLSSREQYF
length: 12; D: NA; J: TRBJ1-2; size: few; V: TRBV4-1; DNA: TGCGCCAGCAGCCAACCGGATTATGGCTACACCTTC; CDR3: CASSQPDYGYTF
length: 21; D: TRBD2; J: TRBJ2-1; size: NA; V: TRBV18; DNA: TGTGCCAGCTCACCACGGAGGATAGCGGGGACCCCGATCCCCTCCTACAATGAGCAGTTCTTC; CDR3: CASSPRRIAGTPIPSYNEQFF
length: 14; D: NA; J: TRBJ1-4; size: NA; V: TRBV5-1; DNA: TGCGCCAGCAGCTTGGGCAGGTCGAATGAAAAACTGTTTTTT; CDR3: CASSLGRSNEKLFF
length: 15; D: NA; J: TRBJ2-1; size: few; V: TRBV5-1; DNA: TGCGCCAGCAGCCAAACACGGAGCTCCTACAATGAGCAGTTCTTC; CDR3: CASSQTRSSYNEQFF
length: 15; D: NA; J: TRBJ1-1; size: many; V: TRBV6-6; DNA: TGTGCCAGCAGTTACTACGGAGGGATGAACACTGAAGCTTTCTTT; CDR3: CASSYYGGMNTEAFF
length: 13; D: NA; J: TRBJ2-7; size: many; V: TRBV7-9; DNA: TGTGCCAGCAGCCGGGACAACTTCGCCGAGCAGTACTTC; CDR3: CASSRDNFAEQYF
length: 15; D: NA; J: TRBJ1-4; size: few; V: TRBV6-4; DNA: TGTGCAATTTCTGGGACCTCGTGGGAAGAGGAAAAACTGTTTTTT; CDR3: CAISGTSWEEEKLFF
length: 16; D: TRBD1; J: TRBJ1-2; size: few; V: TRBV3-1; DNA: TGTGCCAGCAGCCAAGAGGGGCGGAGGGGGCCCTATGGCTACACCTTC; CDR3: CASSQEGRRGPYGYTF
length: 14; D: TRBD1; J: TRBJ1-4; size: few; V: TRBV25-1; DNA: TGTGCCAGCAGTGAATGGGACAGGGTGGGGCCCAGCCAGTTT; CDR3: CASSEWDRVGPSQF
length: 15; D: NA; J: TRBJ1-1; size: NA; V: TRBV20-1; DNA: TGCAGTGCTAGAGCGGGGATAAGGACGAACACTGAAGCTTTCTTT; CDR3: CSARAGIRTNTEAFF
length: 17; D: TRBD1; J: TRBJ1-6; size: NA; V: TRBV7-8; DNA: TGTGCCAGCAGCCCCCGTAAGGGACAGGGAAAAAATTCACCCCTCCACTTT; CDR3: CASSPRKGQGKNSPLHF
length: 14; D: NA; J: TRBJ1-2; size: NA; V: TRBV28; DNA: TGTGCCAGCAGTTTACCCTGGGCGGGGTATGGCTACACCTTC; CDR3: CASSLPWAGYGYTF
length: 16; D: NA; J: TRBJ1-6; size: many; V: TRBV14; DNA: TGTGCCAGCAGCCAAGATATTTACCAGCCTGATTCACCCCTCCACTTT; CDR3: CASSQDIYQPDSPLHF
length: 13; D: NA; J: TRBJ2-5; size: NA; V: TRBV7-3; DNA: TGTGCCAGCAGCTTACAAGTCGAAGGGACCCAGTACTTC; CDR3: CASSLQVEGTQYF
length: 14; D: NA; J: TRBJ2-5; size: few; V: TRBV7-2; DNA: TGTGCCAGCAGCCGGGACACCGGCCTGGAGACCCAGTACTTC; CDR3: CASSRDTGLETQYF
length: 15; D: NA; J: TRBJ2-2; size: NA; V: TRBV9; DNA: TGTGCCAGCAGCGGTGGGACCTTAAACACCGGGGAGCTGTTTTTT; CDR3: CASSGGTLNTGELFF
length: 16; D: NA; J: TRBJ1-2; size: few; V: TRBV28; DNA: TGTGCCAGCAGTTTATTCTCGATCGCCCAGGGCGGTGGCTACACCTTC; CDR3: CASSLFSIAQGGGYTF
length: 15; D: TRBD1; J: TRBJ2-2; size: many; V: TRBV20-1; DNA: TGCAGTGCTACCCGGGACAGGGGGCTTACCGGGGAGCTGTTTTTT; CDR3: CSATRDRGLTGELFF
length: 15; D: TRBD1; J: TRBJ1-1; size: many; V: TRBV20-1; DNA: TGCAGTGCTACAGACAGGGGAATTGGAAACACTGAAGCTTTCTTT; CDR3: CSATDRGIGNTEAFF
length: 13; D: TRBD1; J: TRBJ2-7; size: few; V: TRBV6-5; DNA: TGTGCCAGCAGCGTCGGGACAGTCTACGAGCAGTACTTC; CDR3: CASSVGTVYEQYF
length: 14; D: TRBD1; J: TRBJ2-7; size: NA; V: TRBV20-1; DNA: TGCAGTGCTAGGTCGGGACAGGGGGCTTTTGAGCAGTACTTC; CDR3: CSARSGQGAFEQYF
length: 15; D: TRBD1; J: TRBJ1-2; size: many; V: TRBV28; DNA: TGTGCCAGCAGTTTACCCAACGACAGGGGGCATGGCTACACCTTC; CDR3: CASSLPNDRGHGYTF